The rows below give T cell receptor beta chains drawn from one sample of a study of beta chain features in type 1 diabetes. Sequencing used immunoSEQ multiplex PCR; TCRdb keeps in-frame clones, though not all of them. The table includes about 370,000 clones, roughly 16% detected once. The source material was naive CD4+ T cells from blood. All receptors derive from a woman aged 18-29 years in good health. The CDR3 runs from the conserved cysteine through the conserved F or W. A D gene is named only where the DNA matches it firmly. The size entry is marked missing in some rows and otherwise reads once, few, many or a size class.

J,V,size,D,DNA,CDR3
TRBJ2-1,TRBV6-4,few,TRBD1,TGTGCCAGCAGTGACTCCGGGACAGTATACAATGAGCAGTTCTTC,CASSDSGTVYNEQFF
TRBJ2-2,TRBV7-9,few,.,TGTGCCAGCAGCGGAAGGACAGTTCGGAGCACCGGGGAGCTGTTTTTT,CASSGRTVRSTGELFF
TRBJ1-1,TRBV4-1,few,TRBD1,TGCGCCAGCAACCAAATCAGTGGGACAGCCACTGAAGCTTTCTTT,CASNQISGTATEAFF
TRBJ2-3,TRBV14,.,.,TGTGCCAGCAGTTGGAGGGAGAAGGGTACGCAGTATTTT,CASSWREKGTQYF
TRBJ2-1,TRBV28,few,.,TGTGCCAGCAGTTTGGCTAGCGTCCAAGTTGAGCAGTTCTTC,CASSLASVQVEQFF
TRBJ2-2,TRBV28,few,TRBD2,TGTGCCAGCAGTTCAAGCGGGGACGCAGGGACCGGGGAGCTGTTTTTT,CASSSSGDAGTGELFF
TRBJ2-7,TRBV5-6,.,.,TGTGCCAGCAGCTTTGGCAGGGCCTACGAGCAGTACTTC,CASSFGRAYEQYF
TRBJ2-7,TRBV21-1,few,.,TGTGCCAGCAGCAAAGGGGGGCGGGCCTACGAGCAGTACTTC,CASSKGGRAYEQYF
TRBJ2-2,TRBV9,.,TRBD2,TGTGCCAGCAGCGAGCCAGGACTAGCGGGAGTTAACGGGGAGCTGTTTTTT,CASSEPGLAGVNGELFF
TRBJ2-2,TRBV19,.,TRBD2,TGTGCCAGTAGAATGACTAGCGGGAGCGGGGAGCTGTTTTTT,CASRMTSGSGELFF
TRBJ2-7,TRBV28,few,.,TGTGCCAGCATCACCACAGGCTCCTACGAGCAGTACTTC,CASITTGSYEQYF
TRBJ2-1,TRBV4-1,few,TRBD2,TGCGCCAGCAGCTCTAGCGGGAGTCTCTACAATGAGCAGTTCTTC,CASSSSGSLYNEQFF
TRBJ2-5,TRBV5-6,.,TRBD2,TGTGCCAGCAGCTTGGGGCTAGCGGGGCGGGGAGAGACCCAGTACTTC,CASSLGLAGRGETQYF
TRBJ2-1,TRBV5-4,.,.,TGTGCCAGCAGCCGGGGGAGCTCCTACAATGAGCAGTTCTTC,CASSRGSSYNEQFF
TRBJ2-1,TRBV28,.,TRBD1,TGTGCCAGCAGTTCACCGGGACAGGGAATCAATGAGCAGTTCTTC,CASSSPGQGINEQFF
TRBJ2-2,TRBV28,.,TRBD1,TGTGCCAGCAGTTTAGAGGGGACAGCGAACACCGGGGAGCTGTTTTTT,CASSLEGTANTGELFF
TRBJ1-5,TRBV18,.,.,TGTGCCAGCTCAGATACAGATCAGCCCCAGCATTTT,CASSDTDQPQHF
TRBJ1-5,TRBV2,.,TRBD1,TGTGCCAGCAGTCCCGTGACAGGGAATCAGCCCCAGCATTTT,CASSPVTGNQPQHF
TRBJ2-5,TRBV6-1,.,TRBD2,TGTGCCAGCAAACGACTAGCGGGAACGGAGACCCAGTACTTC,CASKRLAGTETQYF
TRBJ1-5,TRBV18,.,.,TGTGCCAGCTCACAGGGGTACAGCAATCAGCCCCAGCATTTT,CASSQGYSNQPQHF
TRBJ2-1,TRBV19,few,.,TGTGCCAGTATCGGAGGGAGTGTTAACAATGAGCAGTTCTTC,CASIGGSVNNEQFF
TRBJ1-2,TRBV6-4,.,.,TGTGCCAGCAGTGACTCCGGCAGGGCCTATGGCTACACCTTC,CASSDSGRAYGYTF
TRBJ2-5,TRBV7-6,.,.,TGTGCCAGCAGCTTAGGCACAGGGCTGGAGACCCAGTACTTC,CASSLGTGLETQYF
TRBJ1-5,TRBV29-1,.,.,TGCAGCGTTGGGGAGGGGGGGCAGCCCCAGCATTTT,CSVGEGGQPQHF
TRBJ1-4,TRBV9,few,.,TGTGCCAGCAGCGTAGCGGGGAGGGCGGCTGAAAAACTGTTTTTT,CASSVAGRAAEKLFF
TRBJ2-7,TRBV2,.,.,TGTGCCAGCAGTGAAGATACTACGTACGAGCAGTACTTC,CASSEDTTYEQYF
TRBJ2-5,TRBV7-6,.,.,TGTGCCAGCGCTCCCCGACCGGGACACCAAGGGGAGACCCAGTACTTC,CASAPRPGHQGETQYF
TRBJ2-3,TRBV29-1,few,TRBD1,TGCAGCGTTGAAGACCCGGGACAGCCGTTCACAGATACGCAGTATTTT,CSVEDPGQPFTDTQYF
TRBJ2-3,TRBV4-3,.,.,TGCGCCAGCAGCCTAATGACTAGATTGGCAGATACGCAGTATTTT,CASSLMTRLADTQYF
TRBJ2-7,TRBV5-4,.,TRBD1,TGTGCCAGCAGCCCAAAACCGGGACAGGGGGTTCACGAGCAGTACTTC,CASSPKPGQGVHEQYF
TRBJ2-7,TRBV14,few,.,TGTGCCAGCAGCCAAGTGGGGGGACAGCGATACGAGCAGTACTTC,CASSQVGGQRYEQYF
TRBJ2-7,TRBV18,.,TRBD1,TGTGCCAGCTCACCGGGACAGGGAATCACCCCGAACGAGCAGTACTTC,CASSPGQGITPNEQYF
TRBJ2-6,TRBV28,few,.,TGTGCCAGCAGTTTTACGGGGTCTGGGGCCAACGTCCTGACTTTC,CASSFTGSGANVLTF
TRBJ2-5,TRBV7-3,.,.,TGTGCCAGCAGCTTAGAACAGGGACAAGAGACCCAGTACTTC,CASSLEQGQETQYF
TRBJ1-2,TRBV20-1,.,.,TGCAGTGCTAGAACAGGGAATGGCTACACCTTC,CSARTGNGYTF
TRBJ2-7,TRBV27,.,.,TGTGCCAGCAGTCCGAGACAGGCCAGATCCTACGAGCAGTACTTC,CASSPRQARSYEQYF
TRBJ2-4,TRBV30,few,.,TGTGCCTGGAGTCAACCGGACAGGGAGGGCATTCAGTACTTC,CAWSQPDREGIQYF
TRBJ2-7,TRBV10-3,few,TRBD1,TGTGCCAGCGGACAGGGGGATCACGAGCAGTACTTC,CASGQGDHEQYF
TRBJ1-1,TRBV30,.,.,TGTGCCTGGACTATGACAGTCGGCGACACTGAAGCTTTCTTT,CAWTMTVGDTEAFF
TRBJ2-7,TRBV27,few,TRBD2,TGTGCCAGCAGTCCCCTCGGGGGGAACTACGAGCAGTACTTC,CASSPLGGNYEQYF
TRBJ1-5,TRBV9,.,.,TGTGCCAGCAGCGCCGGTGATCATAGCAATCAGCCCCAGCATTTT,CASSAGDHSNQPQHF
TRBJ2-4,TRBV7-9,.,.,TGTGCCAGCACCGAGGGGGCGGGGCAGAGCATTCAGTACTTC,CASTEGAGQSIQYF
TRBJ1-2,TRBV4-1,.,TRBD1,TGCGCCAGCAGCCATCCGCCGGGACAGGGCCCTCCGGGAGGCTACACCTTC,CASSHPPGQGPPGGYTF
TRBJ1-4,TRBV9,.,TRBD1,TGTGCCAGCAGCAAAACAGGGGGAACGGTGGAAAAACTGTTTTTT,CASSKTGGTVEKLFF
TRBJ1-1,TRBV29-1,few,.,TGCAGCGTTGCGTCACAGGGTCTTCCTGAAGCTTTCTTT,CSVASQGLPEAFF
TRBJ1-1,TRBV30,few,.,TGTGCCTGGGTTGGACACCCGAACACTGAAGCTTTCTTT,CAWVGHPNTEAFF
TRBJ1-5,TRBV18,few,.,TGTGCCAGCTCACCGACAGGTACCAATCAGCCCCAGCATTTT,CASSPTGTNQPQHF
TRBJ1-5,TRBV7-2,few,.,TGTGCCAGCAGTTTGTGGGTCAGGGGAGGGAATCAGCCCCAGCATTTT,CASSLWVRGGNQPQHF
TRBJ2-3,TRBV4-1,few,TRBD2,TGCGCCAGCAGCCAAGAGCCTAGCGGGAGACCAGATACGCAGTATTTT,CASSQEPSGRPDTQYF
TRBJ2-7,TRBV9,.,TRBD2,TGCGCTGGACTAGCGGGATACGAGCAGTACTTC,CAGLAGYEQYF
TRBJ1-5,TRBV6-6,.,TRBD1,TGTGCCAGCACCGGGACAGCGAATCAGCCCCAGCATTTT,CASTGTANQPQHF
TRBJ2-1,TRBV4-2,.,TRBD2,TGTGCCAGCAGCCAATCCGCGGGAGGGTCCTACAATGAGCAGTTCTTC,CASSQSAGGSYNEQFF
TRBJ2-7,TRBV29-1,.,TRBD2,TGCAGCGTTGTGGCTAGCGGGATCCTCGAGCAGTACTTC,CSVVASGILEQYF
TRBJ2-7,TRBV30,few,.,TGTGCCTGGATGCCCGCGGGACCCTACTACGAGCAGTACTTC,CAWMPAGPYYEQYF
TRBJ1-1,TRBV29-1,.,TRBD1,TGCAGCGTTGCCGGGACAGGGGGTAGGAACACTGAAGCTTTCTTT,CSVAGTGGRNTEAFF
TRBJ2-1,TRBV4-1,few,TRBD2,TGCGCCAGCAGCCTTGAGCTAGCGGGAGGGTACAATGAGCAGTTCTTC,CASSLELAGGYNEQFF
TRBJ2-3,TRBV6-6,.,.,TGTGCCAGCAGCATAAACACCGGGGATACGCAGTATTTT,CASSINTGDTQYF
TRBJ2-1,TRBV29-1,.,TRBD2,TGCAGCGTTTTTCGAGCGGGAGGGCCCTACAATGAGCAGTTCTTC,CSVFRAGGPYNEQFF